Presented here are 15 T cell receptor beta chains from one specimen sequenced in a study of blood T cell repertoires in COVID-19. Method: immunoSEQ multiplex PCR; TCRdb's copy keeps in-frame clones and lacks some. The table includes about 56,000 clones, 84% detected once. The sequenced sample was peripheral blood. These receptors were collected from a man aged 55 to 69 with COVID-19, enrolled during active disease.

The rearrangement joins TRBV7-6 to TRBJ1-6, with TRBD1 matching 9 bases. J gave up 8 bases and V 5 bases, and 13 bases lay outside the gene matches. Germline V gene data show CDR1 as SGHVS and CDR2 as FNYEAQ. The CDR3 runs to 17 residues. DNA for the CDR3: TGTGCCAGCAGCCCAATGGGGGGACAGGGTCGTTATTCACCCCTCCACTTT. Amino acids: CASSPMGGQGRYSPLHF.

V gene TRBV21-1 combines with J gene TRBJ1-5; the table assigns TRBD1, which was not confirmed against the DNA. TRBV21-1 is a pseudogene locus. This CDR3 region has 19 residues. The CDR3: CASSNGTEQIIYSNQPQHF. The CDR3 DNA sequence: TGTGCCAGCAGCAACGGGACAGAACAAATTATATATAGCAATCAGCCCCAGCATTTT.

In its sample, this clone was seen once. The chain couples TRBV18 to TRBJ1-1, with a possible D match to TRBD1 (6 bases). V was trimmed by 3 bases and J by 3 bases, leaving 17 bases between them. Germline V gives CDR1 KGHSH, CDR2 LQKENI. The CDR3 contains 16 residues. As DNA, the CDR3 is TGTGCCAGCTCACCTTTCGCAGGGGCTTTAGACACTGAAGCTTTCTTT. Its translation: CASSPFAGALDTEAFF.

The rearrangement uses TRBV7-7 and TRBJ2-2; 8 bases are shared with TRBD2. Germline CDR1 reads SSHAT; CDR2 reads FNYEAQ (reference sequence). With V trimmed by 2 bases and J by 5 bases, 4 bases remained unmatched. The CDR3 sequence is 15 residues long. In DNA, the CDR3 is TGTGCCAGCAGCTTAAGCGGGAGAGAAACCGGGGAGCTGTTTTTT. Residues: CASSLSGRETGELFF.

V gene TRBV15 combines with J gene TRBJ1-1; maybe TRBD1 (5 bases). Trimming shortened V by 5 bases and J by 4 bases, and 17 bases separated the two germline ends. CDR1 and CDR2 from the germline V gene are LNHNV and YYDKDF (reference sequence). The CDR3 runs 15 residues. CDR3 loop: CATSPIRQGGTEAFF. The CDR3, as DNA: TGTGCCACCAGCCCGATACGTCAGGGCGGCACTGAAGCTTTCTTT.

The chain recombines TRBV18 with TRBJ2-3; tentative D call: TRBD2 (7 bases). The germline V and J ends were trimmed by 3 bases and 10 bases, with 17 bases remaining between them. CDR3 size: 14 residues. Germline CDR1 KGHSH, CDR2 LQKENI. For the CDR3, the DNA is TGTGCCAGCTCACCCGGAGGCGGGGGCTTGGCGCAGTATTTT. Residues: CASSPGGGGLAQYF. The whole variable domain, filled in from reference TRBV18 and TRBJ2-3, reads NAGVMQNPRHLVRRRGQEARLRCSPMKGHSHVYWYRQLPEEGLKFMVYLQKENIIDESGMPKERFSAEFPKEGPSILRIQQVVRGDSAAYFCASSPGGGGLAQYFGPGTRLTVL.

The CDR3 loop reads CSAGTGVADTQYF. The CDR3 region has the DNA TGCAGCGCCGGGACAGGGGTGGCAGATACGCAGTATTTT. V usage is TRBV29-1 and J usage is TRBJ2-3; 10 positions match TRBD1. The CDR3 sequence is 13 residues long. Germline V gene lookup returns CDR1 SQVTM and CDR2 ANQGSEA. The V segment lost 7 bases and the J segment 4 bases; nucleotides outside the gene matches: 5.

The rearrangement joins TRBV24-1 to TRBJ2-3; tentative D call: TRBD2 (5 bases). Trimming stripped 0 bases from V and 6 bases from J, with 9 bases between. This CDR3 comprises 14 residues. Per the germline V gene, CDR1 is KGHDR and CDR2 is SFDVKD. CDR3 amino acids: CATSDLFSGDTQYF. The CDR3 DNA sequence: TGTGCCACCAGTGATTTGTTTTCGGGGGATACGCAGTATTTT.

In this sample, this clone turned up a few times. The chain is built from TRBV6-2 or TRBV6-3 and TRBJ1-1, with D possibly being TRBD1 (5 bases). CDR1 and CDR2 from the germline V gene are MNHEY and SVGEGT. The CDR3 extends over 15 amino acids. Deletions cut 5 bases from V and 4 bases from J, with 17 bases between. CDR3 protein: CASSTQNSGGTEAFF. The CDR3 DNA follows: TGTGCCAGCAGTACCCAAAACTCGGGGGGCACTGAAGCTTTCTTT.

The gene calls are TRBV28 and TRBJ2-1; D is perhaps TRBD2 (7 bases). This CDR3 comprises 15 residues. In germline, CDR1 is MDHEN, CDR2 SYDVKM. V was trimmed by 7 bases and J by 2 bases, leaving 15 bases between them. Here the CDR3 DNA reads TGTGCCAGCACCCTAGGGGGGGGAACCTACAATGAGCAGTTCTTC. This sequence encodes CASTLGGGTYNEQFF.

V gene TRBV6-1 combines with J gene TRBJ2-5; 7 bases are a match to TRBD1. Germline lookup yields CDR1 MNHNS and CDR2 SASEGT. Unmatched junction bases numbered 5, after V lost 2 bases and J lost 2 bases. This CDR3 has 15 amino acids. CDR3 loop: CASSEMGQRQETQYF. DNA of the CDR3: TGTGCCAGCAGTGAAATGGGACAGAGACAAGAGACCCAGTACTTC.

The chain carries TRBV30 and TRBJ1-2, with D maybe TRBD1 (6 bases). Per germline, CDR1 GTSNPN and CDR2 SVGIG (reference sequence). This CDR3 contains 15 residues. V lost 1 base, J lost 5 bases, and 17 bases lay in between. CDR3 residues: CAWSARGGRRYGYTF. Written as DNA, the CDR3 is TGTGCCTGGAGTGCCCGGGGGGGGCGCCGTTATGGCTACACCTTC.

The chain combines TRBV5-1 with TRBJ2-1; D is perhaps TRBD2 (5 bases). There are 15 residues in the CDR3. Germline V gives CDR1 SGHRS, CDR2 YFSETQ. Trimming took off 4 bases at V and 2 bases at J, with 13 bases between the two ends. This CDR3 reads CASSAGASAYNEQFF. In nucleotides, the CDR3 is TGCGCCAGCAGCGCGGGTGCGAGTGCCTACAATGAGCAGTTCTTC.

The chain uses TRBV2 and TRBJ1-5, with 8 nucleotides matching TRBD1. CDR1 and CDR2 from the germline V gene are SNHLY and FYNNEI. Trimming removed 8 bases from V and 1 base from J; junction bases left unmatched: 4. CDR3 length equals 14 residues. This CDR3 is CASGQGGSNQPQHF. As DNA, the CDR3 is TGTGCCAGCGGACAGGGAGGAAGCAATCAGCCCCAGCATTTT.

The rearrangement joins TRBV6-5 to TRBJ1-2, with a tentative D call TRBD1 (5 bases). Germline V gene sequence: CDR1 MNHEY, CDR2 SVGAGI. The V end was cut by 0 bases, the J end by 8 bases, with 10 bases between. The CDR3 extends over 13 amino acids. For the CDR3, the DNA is TGTGCCAGCAGTTACTCAACAGGTGGGGGCTACACCTTC. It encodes CASSYSTGGGYTF.